Each of the 13 T cell receptor beta chains below was sequenced from the same sample in a study of cytomegalovirus exposure and HLA in healthy donors. Researchers ran the PCR with 60 Vbeta and 13 Jbeta primers. Using immunoSEQ multiplex PCR, the repertoire was profiled, and TCRdb retains in-frame clones only, with some absent. The table includes 150,000 to 160,000 clones, roughly 74% detected once. Sample: PBMCs. The receptors were sampled from a man aged 18 to 29 in good health and CMV-seronegative.

This chain connects TRBV6-5 to TRBJ1-2, with a tentative D call TRBD1 (6 bases). The CDR3 consists of 15 residues. Trimming took off 8 bases at V and 3 bases at J, with 19 bases between the two ends. From germline, CDR1 is MNHEY and CDR2 SVGAGI. Here the CDR3 DNA reads TGTGCCAGCTCACCTCAGGGGCGGGCGCACTATGGCTACACCTTC. Protein sequence: CASSPQGRAHYGYTF.

The gene calls are TRBV18 and TRBJ1-2; D may be TRBD1 (6 bases). The CDR3 consists of 15 residues. Germline assignment: CDR1 KGHSH and CDR2 LQKENI. Trimming shortened V by 0 bases and J by 4 bases, and 12 bases separated the two germline ends. CDR3: CASSPPIRTVYGYTF. DNA for the CDR3: TGTGCCAGCTCACCACCAATTAGGACAGTCTATGGCTACACCTTC.

V gene TRBV5-4 combines with J gene TRBJ2-3; 8 nucleotides align to TRBD2. The germline CDR1 and CDR2 sequences are SGHNT and YYREEE (reference sequence). V dropped 7 bases and J dropped 7; count of bases not matched to a gene: 11. CDR3 length: 14 residues. CDR3 coding DNA: TGTGCCAGCTGGGCGGGGGGCGCCAGGAATACGCAGTATTTT. This encodes CASWAGGARNTQYF. Using reference TRBV5-4 and TRBJ2-3 for the parts outside the CDR3, the full variable domain is ETGVTQSPTHLIKTRGQQVTLRCSSQSGHNTVSWYQQALGQGPQFIFQYYREEENGRGNFPPRFSGLQFPNYSSELNVNALELDDSALYLCASWAGGARNTQYFGPGTRLTVL.

This rearrangement joins TRBV7-8 to TRBJ2-6; 7 nucleotides match TRBD1. CDR3 length: 15 amino acids. Germline trimming cut 5 bases from V and 4 bases from J; bases unmatched to any gene: 5. Germline V gives CDR1 SGHVS, CDR2 FQNEAQ. The CDR3 nucleotides read TGTGCCAGCAGCCCACAGGGGCCGGGGGCCAACGTCCTGACTTTC. It encodes CASSPQGPGANVLTF.

J is TRBJ1-2 and V is TRBV18, with D possibly being TRBD1 (6 bases). The V end lost 3 bases, the J end lost 6 bases, and 8 bases lay between the germline ends. Germline values: CDR1 KGHSH, CDR2 LQKENI. The CDR3 extends over 12 amino acids. The chain's CDR3 is CASSPDRDGYTF. The CDR3 DNA reads TGTGCCAGCTCACCGGACAGAGATGGCTACACCTTC.

This chain links TRBV30 with TRBJ2-7; 8 bases line up with TRBD2. Losses at the gene ends were 4 bases for V and 3 bases for J; bases not matched to a gene: 8. This CDR3 has 14 residues. CDR1 and CDR2 (germline): GTSNPN, SVGIG (reference sequence). CDR3 residues: CAWTSGGPIYEQYF. CDR3 coding DNA: TGTGCCTGGACAAGCGGGGGACCGATCTACGAGCAGTACTTC.

The chain joins TRBV29-1 to TRBJ2-2, with unresolved D. The CDR3 has 14 amino acids. Trimming shortened V by 3 bases and J by 0 bases, and 8 bases separated the two germline ends. CDR1 SQVTM and CDR2 ANQGSEA come from the germline V gene. CDR3 region: CSVEKLANTGELFF. CDR3 sequence (DNA): TGCAGCGTTGAGAAGTTAGCGAACACCGGGGAGCTGTTTTTT.

The rearrangement joins TRBV29-1 to TRBJ2-5; D might be TRBD1 or TRBD2, each matching 5 bases. This CDR3 is built from 12 residues. The V and J ends lost 4 bases and 4 bases respectively, with 10 bases between them. Germline values: CDR1 SQVTM, CDR2 ANQGSEA. The CDR3 DNA reads TGCAGCGTTGCAGAGGGGAGAGAGACCCAGTACTTC. It yields the protein CSVAEGRETQYF.

Details on this clone: One end of the junction varies from germline; a read error may be responsible. CDR3 nucleotide sequence: TGCGCCAGCAGCTTGCCCGACAGGTCTAATGAGAAACTGTTTTTT. Translated, it gives CASSLPDRSNEKLFF. The V and J genes are TRBV5-1 and TRBJ1-4; perhaps TRBD1 as D (6 bases). Germline CDR1 and CDR2: SGHRS and YFSETQ. The CDR3 runs to 15 residues.

This chain uses TRBV27 with TRBJ1-1; 7 bases agree with TRBD1. Unmatched junction bases numbered 6, after V lost 4 bases and J lost 4 bases. This CDR3 region has 14 residues. Germline V CDR1 and CDR2: MNHEY, SMNVEV (reference sequence). CDR3 in DNA: TGTGCCAGCAGTTCGCTACAGGGGTTCACTGAAGCTTTCTTT. Protein sequence: CASSSLQGFTEAFF.

The CDR3 coding sequence is TGTGCCAGCAGCTTGGGGAGACAGTCCTTTTTTCCCACAGATACGCAGTATTTT. Translated, it gives CASSLGRQSFFPTDTQYF. The gene calls are TRBV5-6 and TRBJ2-3; perhaps TRBD1 as D (5 bases). The CDR3 spans 18 residues. CDR1 and CDR2 from the germline V gene are SGHDT and YYEEEE. Trimming removed 0 bases at V and 2 bases at J, with 19 bases between.

This chain connects TRBV7-2 to TRBJ2-2; TRBD1 agrees at 9 bases. Germline CDR1 is SGHTA and CDR2 is FQGNSA. The ends lost 4 bases at V and 4 bases at J; junction bases unmatched: 10. CDR3 length equals 17 residues. CDR3 region: CASSSFTGGFVTGELFF. The CDR3 DNA sequence: TGTGCCAGCAGCTCTTTTACAGGGGGCTTTGTCACCGGGGAGCTGTTTTTT.

The V and J genes are TRBV12-2 and TRBJ1-1. TRBV12-2 is a known pseudogene. This CDR3 has 14 residues. The CDR3 sequence: CASRLGQRNTEAFF. In nucleotides, the CDR3 is TGTGCAAGTCGCTTAGGGCAGCGGAACACTGAAGCTTTCTTT.